This T cell receptor beta chain was captured by sequencing in a study of Ad26.COV2.S vaccination and SARS-CoV-2 variants. Worth noting for this clone: The antigen is not known.

The repertoire was sequenced with immunoSEQ multiplex PCR; TCRdb's copy has only in-frame clones and lacks some. Among 43,000 or so clones listed, around 83% were seen once. General study points: Following vaccination, spike-specific CD8+ and CD4+ T cell responses reportedly exhibited substantial breadth. Vaccine recipients and placebo recipients showed similar non-spike TCR breadth. In TCR breadth and depth analyses, total T cell responses may have been underestimated.

CDR3 size: 13 residues. Trimming pared 4 bases from V and 4 bases from J, leaving 10 bases between. The germline gives CDR1 SGHDN, CDR2 FVKESK. The receptor was derived from a human donor who had recovered from COVID-19. The sequencing here drew on peripheral blood, taken after recovery from COVID-19. The chain recombines TRBV14 with TRBJ1-2; D remains unclear. The CDR3: CASSPGISYGYTF. The CDR3 DNA is TGTGCCAGCAGCCCCGGGATTTCCTATGGCTACACCTTC. The variable domain in full, with the rest retrieved from reference TRBV14 and TRBJ1-2, is EAGVTQFPSHSVIEKGQTVTLRCDPISGHDNLYWYRRVMGKEIKFLLHFVKESKQDESGMPNNRFLAERTGGTYSTLKVQPAELEDSGVYFCASSPGISYGYTFGSGTRLTVV.